Sequencing of this T cell receptor beta chain was carried out in a study of shared clonotypes between healthy human individuals. Profiling relied on immunoSEQ multiplex PCR, and the TCRdb table lists in-frame clones only, not all of them. The sample contains about 2.3 million clones, over 85% of which appear only once. Germline V gene lookup returns CDR1 MNHNS and CDR2 SASEGT. With 6 bases removed from V and 0 bases from J, the gap between germline ends came to 12 bases. The CDR3 length is 14 residues. The sequenced sample consisted of naive CD4+ T cells from PBMCs. Regarding subset: CD45RA+ positively selected. This sequence was found in a man between 18 and 29 years old in good health. Some clones in this sample may be carry-over from other donors' samples. This chain uses TRBV6-1 with TRBJ2-7; the D gene is possibly TRBD2 (6 bases). As DNA, the CDR3 is TGTGCCAGCAGCGTGGGGGGACCCTCCTACGAGCAGTACTTC. It encodes CASSVGGPSYEQYF.